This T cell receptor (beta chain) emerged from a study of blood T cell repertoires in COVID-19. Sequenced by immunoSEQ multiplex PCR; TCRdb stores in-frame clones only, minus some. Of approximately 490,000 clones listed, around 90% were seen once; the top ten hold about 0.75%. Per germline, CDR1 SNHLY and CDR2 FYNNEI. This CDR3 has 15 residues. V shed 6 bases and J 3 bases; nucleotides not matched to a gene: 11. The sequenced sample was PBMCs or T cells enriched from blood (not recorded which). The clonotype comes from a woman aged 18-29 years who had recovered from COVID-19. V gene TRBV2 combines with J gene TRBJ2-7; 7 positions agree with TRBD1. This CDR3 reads CASSIRDRGDYEQYF. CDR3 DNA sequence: TGTGCCAGCAGCATCCGGGACAGAGGGGACTACGAGCAGTACTTC.